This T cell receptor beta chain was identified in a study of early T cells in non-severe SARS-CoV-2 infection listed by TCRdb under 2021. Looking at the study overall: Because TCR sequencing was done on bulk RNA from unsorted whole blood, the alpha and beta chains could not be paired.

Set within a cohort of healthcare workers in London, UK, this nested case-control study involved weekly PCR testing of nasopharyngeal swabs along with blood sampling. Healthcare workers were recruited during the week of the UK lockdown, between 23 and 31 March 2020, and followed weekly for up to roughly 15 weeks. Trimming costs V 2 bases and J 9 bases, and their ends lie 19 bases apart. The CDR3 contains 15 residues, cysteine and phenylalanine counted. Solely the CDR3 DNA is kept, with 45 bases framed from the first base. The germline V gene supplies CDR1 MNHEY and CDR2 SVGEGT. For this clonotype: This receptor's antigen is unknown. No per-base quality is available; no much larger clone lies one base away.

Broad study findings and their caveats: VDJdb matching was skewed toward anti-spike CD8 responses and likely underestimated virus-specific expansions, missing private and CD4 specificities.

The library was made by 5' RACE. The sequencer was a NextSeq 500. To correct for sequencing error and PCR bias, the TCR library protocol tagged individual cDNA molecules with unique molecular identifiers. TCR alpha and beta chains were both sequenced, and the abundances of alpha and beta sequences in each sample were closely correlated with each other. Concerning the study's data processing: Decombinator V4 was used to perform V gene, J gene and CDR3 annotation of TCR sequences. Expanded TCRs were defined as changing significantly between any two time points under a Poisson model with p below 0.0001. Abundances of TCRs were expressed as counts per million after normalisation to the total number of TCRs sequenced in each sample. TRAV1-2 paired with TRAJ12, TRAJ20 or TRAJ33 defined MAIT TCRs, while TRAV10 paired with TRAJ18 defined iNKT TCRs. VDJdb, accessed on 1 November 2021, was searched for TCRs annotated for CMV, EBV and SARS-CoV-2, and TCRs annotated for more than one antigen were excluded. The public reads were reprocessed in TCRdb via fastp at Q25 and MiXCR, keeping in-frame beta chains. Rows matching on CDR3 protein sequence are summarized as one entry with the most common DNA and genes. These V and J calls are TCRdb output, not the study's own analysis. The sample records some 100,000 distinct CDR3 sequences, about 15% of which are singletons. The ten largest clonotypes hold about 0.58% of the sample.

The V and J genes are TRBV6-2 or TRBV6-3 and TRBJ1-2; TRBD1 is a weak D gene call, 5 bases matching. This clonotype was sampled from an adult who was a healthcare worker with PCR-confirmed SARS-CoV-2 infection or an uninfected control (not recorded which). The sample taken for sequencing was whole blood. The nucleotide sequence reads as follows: TGTGCCAGCAGTTACAGTCCGACAGAGAGTATGCGCTACACCTTC. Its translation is CASSYSPTESMRYTF.